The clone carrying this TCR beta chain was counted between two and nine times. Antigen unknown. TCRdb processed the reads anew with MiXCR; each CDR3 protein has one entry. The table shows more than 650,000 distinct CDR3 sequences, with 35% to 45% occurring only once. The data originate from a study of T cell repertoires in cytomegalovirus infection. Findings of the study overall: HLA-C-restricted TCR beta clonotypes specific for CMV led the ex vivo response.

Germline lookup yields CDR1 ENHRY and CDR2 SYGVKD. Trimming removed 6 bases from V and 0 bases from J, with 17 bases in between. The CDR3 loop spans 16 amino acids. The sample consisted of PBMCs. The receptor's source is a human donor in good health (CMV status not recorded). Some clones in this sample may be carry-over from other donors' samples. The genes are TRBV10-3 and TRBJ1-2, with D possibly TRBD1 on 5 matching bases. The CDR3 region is CAISAPTVMSNYGYTF. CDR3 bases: TGTGCCATCAGCGCCCCGACAGTCATGTCTAACTATGGCTACACCTTC.